Below are 8 T cell receptor beta chains sequenced from a single sample in a study of monozygotic twins with inflammatory bowel disease. TCRdb re-called the 5' RACE reads and shows each CDR3 protein once, DNA omitted. Here the sample table reports 200,000 to 250,000 distinct CDR3 sequences. Sequenced sample: blood. These receptors originate from a human donor with ulcerative colitis or Crohn's disease, or a healthy co-twin of an affected twin (not recorded which).

The chain combines TRBV5-1 with TRBJ1-5; TCRdb gives TRBD1 as the D gene, but with no DNA this cannot be confirmed. This CDR3 spans 14 amino acids. From germline, CDR1 is SGHRS and CDR2 YFSETQ. The CDR3 sequence is CASSLTTGYQPQHF. The full variable domain, its missing parts supplied by reference TRBV5-1 and TRBJ1-5, is KAGVTQTPRYLIKTRGQQVTLSCSPISGHRSVSWYQQTPGQGLQFLFEYFSETQRNKGNFPGRFSGRQFSNSRSEMNVSTLELGDSALYLCASSLTTGYQPQHFGDGTRLSIL.

The gene calls are TRBV6-1 and TRBJ2-1; the D call of TRBD1 rests on TCRdb alone, since no DNA is present to check it. This CDR3 has 15 amino acids. CDR1 and CDR2 from the germline V gene are MNHNS and SASEGT. The CDR3 protein is CASSVVGGQYNEQFF.

The chain has TRBV12-3 or TRBV12-4 and TRBJ1-6; TCRdb reports TRBD1, a call that lacks DNA to check it against. The CDR3 runs 13 residues. This CDR3 is CASSSRAPGPLHF.

The chain is built from TRBV29-1 and TRBJ2-7; without DNA, the TCRdb call of TRBD1 cannot be checked. Per germline, CDR1 SQVTM and CDR2 ANQGSEA. The CDR3 sequence is 12 residues long. Here the CDR3 reads CSALTVESEQYF.

The rearrangement links TRBV20-1 to TRBJ2-1; TCRdb calls TRBD2, which cannot be checked without DNA. The CDR3 is made up of 13 amino acids. Per germline, CDR1 DFQATT and CDR2 SNEGSKA (reference sequence). CDR3 amino acids: CSARGEGYNEQFF.

The CDR3 is CASGLAGGNNEQFF. V gene TRBV5-1 combines with J gene TRBJ2-1; with no DNA, the TCRdb D assignment of TRBD2 cannot be verified. CDR3 size: 14 residues. In germline, CDR1 is SGHRS, CDR2 YFSETQ.

This chain connects TRBV5-1 to TRBJ2-1; the TCRdb call, TRBD2, lacks DNA for checking. The germline V gene has CDR1 SGHRS and CDR2 YFSETQ. The CDR3 length is 16 residues. CDR3 loop: CASSLGGSGRNNEQFF.

The rearrangement links TRBV5-1 to TRBJ2-2. The CDR3 contains 15 residues. The germline CDR1 and CDR2 sequences are SGHRS and YFSETQ. The CDR3 reads CASSQQFANTGELFF. The full variable domain, in which reference TRBV5-1 and TRBJ2-2 provide the parts outside the CDR3, is KAGVTQTPRYLIKTRGQQVTLSCSPISGHRSVSWYQQTPGQGLQFLFEYFSETQRNKGNFPGRFSGRQFSNSRSEMNVSTLELGDSALYLCASSQQFANTGELFFGEGSRLTVL.